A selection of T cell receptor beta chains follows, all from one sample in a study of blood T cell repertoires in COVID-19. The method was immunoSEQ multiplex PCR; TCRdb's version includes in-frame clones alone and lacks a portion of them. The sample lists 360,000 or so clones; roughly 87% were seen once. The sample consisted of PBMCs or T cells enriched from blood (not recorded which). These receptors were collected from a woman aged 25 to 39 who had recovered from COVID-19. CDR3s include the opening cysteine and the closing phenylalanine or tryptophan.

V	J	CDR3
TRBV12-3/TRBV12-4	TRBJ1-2	CASRGAYYGYTF
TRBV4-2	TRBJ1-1	CASSQTVAVNTEAFF
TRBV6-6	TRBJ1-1	CASSYGTGRGNTEAFF
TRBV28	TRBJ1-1	CASSFVSRGRAFF
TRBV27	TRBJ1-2	CASSFRQGLVGGYTF
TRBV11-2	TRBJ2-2	CASSLVGGPNTGELFF
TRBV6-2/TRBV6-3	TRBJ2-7	CASSSLQAYEQYF
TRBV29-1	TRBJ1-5	CSVRGQGSQPQHF
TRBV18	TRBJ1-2	CASSPGAGGDYGYTF
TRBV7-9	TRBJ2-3	CASRLSTSGSAGTDTQYF
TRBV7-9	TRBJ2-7	CASSLLVSYEQYF
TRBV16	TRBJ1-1	CASSQSLVAEAFF
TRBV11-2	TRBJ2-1	CASSLDSQRLRSSYNEQFF
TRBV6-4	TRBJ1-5	CASSTHRDQPQHF
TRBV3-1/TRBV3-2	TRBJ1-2	CASSQEIRNYGYTF
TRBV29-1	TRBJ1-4	CSVSRQNEKLFF
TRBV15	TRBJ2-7	CATSKATGSTYEQYF
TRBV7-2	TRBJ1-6	CASSLGPGYNSPLHF
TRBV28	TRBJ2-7	CASSPVGTRIYEQYF
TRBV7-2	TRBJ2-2	CASTSASGGTTGELFF
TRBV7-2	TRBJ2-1	CASSLVGAGAYNEQFF
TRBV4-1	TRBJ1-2	CASGPGTGYGYTF
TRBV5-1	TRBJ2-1	CASRVAGGPRGEQFF
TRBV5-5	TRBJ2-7	CASSLATDSEYF
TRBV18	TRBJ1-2	CASSPRQGTDYGYTF
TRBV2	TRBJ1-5	CASRLWGDTQPQHF
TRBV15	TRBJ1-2	CATSRDLNYGYTF
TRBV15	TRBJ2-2	CATSREVAGELFF
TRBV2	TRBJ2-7	CASSKGTGDHEQYF
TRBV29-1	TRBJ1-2	CSGGPVQGARGYTF
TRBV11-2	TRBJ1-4	CASSQVGGREKLFF
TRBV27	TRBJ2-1	CASSISSVSSYNEQFF
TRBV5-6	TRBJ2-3	CASSFARAGGSPTQYF
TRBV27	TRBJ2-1	CASSFIPFRDEQFF
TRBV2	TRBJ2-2	CASSTVNTGELFF
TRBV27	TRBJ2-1	CASSAGTTSNEQFF
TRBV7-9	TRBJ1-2	CASSATGPAGGGYTF
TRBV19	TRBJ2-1	CASSSNSWEGEQFF
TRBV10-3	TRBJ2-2	CAISESGVGTANTGELFF
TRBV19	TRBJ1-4	CASSIAGPARATNEKLFF
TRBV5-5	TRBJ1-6	CASSPGQWASSLGSPLHF
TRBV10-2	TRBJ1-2	CASSESVDREYNGYTF
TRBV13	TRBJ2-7	CASSPWTSYEQYF
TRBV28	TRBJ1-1	CASRTTGTGWTEAFF
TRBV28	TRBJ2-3	CASSDSAGGDTQYF
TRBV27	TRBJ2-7	CASSPIGTRGVSYEQYF